A selection of T cell receptor beta chains follows, all from one sample in a study of shared clonotypes between healthy human individuals. The data were produced by immunoSEQ multiplex PCR, yet TCRdb's version contains in-frame clones alone and is incomplete. The profile shows about 2 million clones, about 95% of them singletons. Sequencing was performed on naive CD8+ T cells sorted from blood. All receptors come from a man between 18 and 29 years old in good health. Each CDR3 is given with its conserved first and last residue. A D gene is named only where the DNA matches it firmly. Clone size is given for some rows only: seen once, a few or many times, or a class if the clone is expanded.

CDR3 length: 15; J gene: TRBJ2-7; V gene: TRBV5-8; clone size: .; D gene: .; CDR3 DNA: TGTGCCAGCAGCTTGGTGGACTCCTGGTCCTACGAGCAGTACTTC; CDR3 protein: CASSLVDSWSYEQYF
CDR3 length: 16; J gene: TRBJ1-1; V gene: TRBV5-6; clone size: .; D gene: .; CDR3 DNA: TGTGCCAGCAGCTTTGGGGATTCGGGGGGAGTCACTGAAGCTTTCTTT; CDR3 protein: CASSFGDSGGVTEAFF
CDR3 length: 15; J gene: TRBJ2-7; V gene: TRBV5-1; clone size: .; D gene: .; CDR3 DNA: TGCGCCAGCAGCTTGGGGGCGGCCATCACCTACGAGCAGTACTTC; CDR3 protein: CASSLGAAITYEQYF
CDR3 length: 15; J gene: TRBJ2-7; V gene: TRBV27; clone size: .; D gene: .; CDR3 DNA: TGTGCCAGCAGTTCCTTTGGGGGGAGAGGTTACGAGCAGTACTTC; CDR3 protein: CASSSFGGRGYEQYF
CDR3 length: 13; J gene: TRBJ2-7; V gene: TRBV7-2; clone size: .; D gene: .; CDR3 DNA: TGTGCCAGCAGCCCTAGAGGACAGTACGAGCAGTACTTC; CDR3 protein: CASSPRGQYEQYF
CDR3 length: 16; J gene: TRBJ2-7; V gene: TRBV5-6; clone size: .; D gene: .; CDR3 DNA: TGTGCCAGCAGCGACACAAAGACAGGCCTATCCTACGAGCAGTACTTC; CDR3 protein: CASSDTKTGLSYEQYF
CDR3 length: 15; J gene: TRBJ2-5; V gene: TRBV2; clone size: .; D gene: .; CDR3 DNA: TGTGCCAGCAGTGAAGCGCTTGGGTACGGGGAGACCCAGTACTTC; CDR3 protein: CASSEALGYGETQYF
CDR3 length: 14; J gene: TRBJ2-5; V gene: TRBV5-1; clone size: .; D gene: .; CDR3 DNA: TGCGCCAGCAGCTTGGGCCTCGCGGGAGAGACCCAGTACTTC; CDR3 protein: CASSLGLAGETQYF
CDR3 length: 14; J gene: TRBJ2-3; V gene: TRBV9; clone size: .; D gene: .; CDR3 DNA: TGTGCCAGCAGCGCCACAGGGAGCACAGATACGCAGTATTTT; CDR3 protein: CASSATGSTDTQYF
CDR3 length: 13; J gene: TRBJ1-4; V gene: TRBV30; clone size: .; D gene: .; CDR3 DNA: TGTGCCTGGAGTGACGCAGGGCAGGAAAAACTGTTTTTT; CDR3 protein: CAWSDAGQEKLFF
CDR3 length: 14; J gene: TRBJ2-7; V gene: TRBV5-6; clone size: .; D gene: TRBD1; CDR3 DNA: TGTGCCAGCAGCTCCGGGACAGGAACCTACGAGCAGTACTTC; CDR3 protein: CASSSGTGTYEQYF
CDR3 length: 14; J gene: TRBJ2-1; V gene: TRBV27; clone size: .; D gene: .; CDR3 DNA: TGTGCCAGCAGCTGGACTATCTCCTACAATGAGCAGTTCTTC; CDR3 protein: CASSWTISYNEQFF
CDR3 length: 14; J gene: TRBJ1-1; V gene: TRBV6-5; clone size: .; D gene: .; CDR3 DNA: TGTGCCAGCAGTTCTGAGATCAGGGCCACTGAAGCTTTCTTT; CDR3 protein: CASSSEIRATEAFF
CDR3 length: 11; J gene: TRBJ2-7; V gene: TRBV11-2; clone size: few; D gene: .; CDR3 DNA: TGTGCCAGCAGCTTAGTTCCGGTACAGTACTTC; CDR3 protein: CASSLVPVQYF
CDR3 length: 14; J gene: TRBJ2-2; V gene: TRBV6-4; clone size: .; D gene: .; CDR3 DNA: TGTGCCAGCAGTGCGAGCGTCTTCACCGGGGAGCTGTTTTTT; CDR3 protein: CASSASVFTGELFF
CDR3 length: 15; J gene: TRBJ2-7; V gene: TRBV7-2; clone size: .; D gene: TRBD2; CDR3 DNA: TGTGCCAGCAGCCCGGCGGGGGGCGGGACCTACGAGCAGTACTTC; CDR3 protein: CASSPAGGGTYEQYF
CDR3 length: 14; J gene: TRBJ2-5; V gene: TRBV11-2; clone size: .; D gene: .; CDR3 DNA: TGTGCCAGCAGCTTAGTCAGGGGCCAAGAGACCCAGTACTTC; CDR3 protein: CASSLVRGQETQYF
CDR3 length: 13; J gene: TRBJ2-3; V gene: TRBV9; clone size: .; D gene: .; CDR3 DNA: TGTGCCAGCAGCGTAGGGAGCTATGATACGCAGTATTTT; CDR3 protein: CASSVGSYDTQYF
CDR3 length: 17; J gene: TRBJ2-5; V gene: TRBV7-8; clone size: .; D gene: TRBD2; CDR3 DNA: TGTGCCAGCAGCTGGGAACTAGCGGGAGTAGACCAAGAGACCCAGTACTTC; CDR3 protein: CASSWELAGVDQETQYF
CDR3 length: 15; J gene: TRBJ1-1; V gene: TRBV6-5; clone size: .; D gene: .; CDR3 DNA: TGTGCCAGCAGTTACTGGAGGGGGGTTATGAATGAAGCTTTCTTT; CDR3 protein: CASSYWRGVMNEAFF
CDR3 length: 15; J gene: TRBJ2-3; V gene: TRBV6-1; clone size: .; D gene: .; CDR3 DNA: TGTGCCAGCGATCGAGGGGGAGCCATCCCAGATACGCAGTATTTT; CDR3 protein: CASDRGGAIPDTQYF
CDR3 length: 12; J gene: TRBJ1-4; V gene: TRBV2; clone size: .; D gene: .; CDR3 DNA: TGTGCCAGCGTGTGGGCTAATGAAAAACTGTTTTTT; CDR3 protein: CASVWANEKLFF
CDR3 length: 13; J gene: TRBJ2-3; V gene: TRBV5-4; clone size: .; D gene: .; CDR3 DNA: TGTGCCAGCAGCCCCGGGGGAGCTGATACGCAGTATTTT; CDR3 protein: CASSPGGADTQYF
CDR3 length: 16; J gene: TRBJ1-6; V gene: TRBV7-2; clone size: .; D gene: .; CDR3 DNA: TGTGCCAGCAGCTTATTGCCAGGAGCCTATAATTCACCCCTCCACTTT; CDR3 protein: CASSLLPGAYNSPLHF
CDR3 length: 12; J gene: TRBJ2-1; V gene: TRBV7-3; clone size: .; D gene: TRBD2; CDR3 DNA: TGTGCCAGCAGCTTAAGCGGGGGTGAGCAGTTCTTC; CDR3 protein: CASSLSGGEQFF
CDR3 length: 15; J gene: TRBJ1-2; V gene: TRBV27; clone size: .; D gene: .; CDR3 DNA: TGTGCCAGCAGTCCAAGACAGAGAATTAACTATGGCTACACCTTC; CDR3 protein: CASSPRQRINYGYTF
CDR3 length: 12; J gene: TRBJ1-1; V gene: TRBV19; clone size: .; D gene: .; CDR3 DNA: TGTGCCAGTAGTATGTCCGGGACTGTAGCTTTCTTT; CDR3 protein: CASSMSGTVAFF
CDR3 length: 17; J gene: TRBJ2-1; V gene: TRBV4-1; clone size: .; D gene: TRBD1; CDR3 DNA: TGCGCCAGCAGCCATTCCCCCGGGCAGGGGGCGCGGAATGAGCAGTTCTTC; CDR3 protein: CASSHSPGQGARNEQFF
CDR3 length: 13; J gene: TRBJ1-2; V gene: TRBV28; clone size: .; D gene: .; CDR3 DNA: TGTGCCAGCAGTTTATTGGGGGAAACTGGCTACACCTTC; CDR3 protein: CASSLLGETGYTF
CDR3 length: 16; J gene: TRBJ2-1; V gene: TRBV7-9; clone size: .; D gene: .; CDR3 DNA: TGTGCCAGCAGGGAGTCTAGCGAGGGGTTTATCGATGAGCAGTTCTTC; CDR3 protein: CASRESSEGFIDEQFF
CDR3 length: 15; J gene: TRBJ2-3; V gene: TRBV7-6; clone size: .; D gene: .; CDR3 DNA: TGTGCCAGCAGCGTAGCCCCTAGCTCCACAGATACGCAGTATTTT; CDR3 protein: CASSVAPSSTDTQYF
CDR3 length: 12; J gene: TRBJ2-7; V gene: TRBV29-1; clone size: .; D gene: .; CDR3 DNA: TGCAGCGTTGTCACCTATCCCTACGAGCAGTACTTC; CDR3 protein: CSVVTYPYEQYF
CDR3 length: 13; J gene: TRBJ1-1; V gene: TRBV7-3; clone size: .; D gene: .; CDR3 DNA: TGTGCCAGCAGCTCAGACTCAGGTAGTGAAGCTTTCTTT; CDR3 protein: CASSSDSGSEAFF
CDR3 length: 12; J gene: TRBJ1-2; V gene: TRBV5-6; clone size: .; D gene: .; CDR3 DNA: TGTGCCAGCAGCTTGGGGACAGTGGTCTACACCTTC; CDR3 protein: CASSLGTVVYTF
CDR3 length: 14; J gene: TRBJ1-1; V gene: TRBV27; clone size: .; D gene: .; CDR3 DNA: TGTGCCAGCAGTTCGGGACACCCGAACACTGAAGCTTTCTTT; CDR3 protein: CASSSGHPNTEAFF
CDR3 length: 16; J gene: TRBJ1-1; V gene: TRBV5-1; clone size: .; D gene: .; CDR3 DNA: TGCGCCAGCAGCTTGGCCTTCGGGGGCATGAACACTGAAGCTTTCTTT; CDR3 protein: CASSLAFGGMNTEAFF
CDR3 length: 19; J gene: TRBJ2-2; V gene: TRBV2; clone size: .; D gene: TRBD2; CDR3 DNA: TGTGCCAGCACGCCGAAAACCGGGACTAGCGGGAGGATCGCCGGGGAGCTGTTTTTT; CDR3 protein: CASTPKTGTSGRIAGELFF
CDR3 length: 13; J gene: TRBJ2-7; V gene: TRBV7-9; clone size: .; D gene: .; CDR3 DNA: TGTGCCAGCAGCTTAGGGCTAAAGGGTGAGCAGTACTTC; CDR3 protein: CASSLGLKGEQYF
CDR3 length: 14; J gene: TRBJ2-3; V gene: TRBV19; clone size: .; D gene: .; CDR3 DNA: TGTGCCAGTAGTATATTGGGGAGCACAGATACGCAGTATTTT; CDR3 protein: CASSILGSTDTQYF
CDR3 length: 13; J gene: TRBJ2-7; V gene: TRBV5-4; clone size: .; D gene: .; CDR3 DNA: TGTGCCAGCAGCTTGGTAGAGGGGTACGAGCAGTACTTC; CDR3 protein: CASSLVEGYEQYF
CDR3 length: 15; J gene: TRBJ2-5; V gene: TRBV6-6; clone size: .; D gene: TRBD2; CDR3 DNA: TGTGCCAGCAGCCTAGGGGCGGGGGGGAGAGAGACCCAGTACTTC; CDR3 protein: CASSLGAGGRETQYF